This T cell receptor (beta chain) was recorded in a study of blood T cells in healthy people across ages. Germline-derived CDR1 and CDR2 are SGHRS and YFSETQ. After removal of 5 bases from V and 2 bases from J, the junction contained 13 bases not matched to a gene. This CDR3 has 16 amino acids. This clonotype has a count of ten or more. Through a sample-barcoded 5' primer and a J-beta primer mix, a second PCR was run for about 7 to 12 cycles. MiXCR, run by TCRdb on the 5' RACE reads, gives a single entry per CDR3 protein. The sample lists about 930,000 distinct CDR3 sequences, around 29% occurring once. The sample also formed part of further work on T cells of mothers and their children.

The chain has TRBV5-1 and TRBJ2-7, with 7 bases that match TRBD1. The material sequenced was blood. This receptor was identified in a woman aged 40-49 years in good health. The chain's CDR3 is CASRPTTGTATYEQYF. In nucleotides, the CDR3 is TGCGCCAGCAGACCCACGACCGGGACAGCGACCTACGAGCAGTACTTC.